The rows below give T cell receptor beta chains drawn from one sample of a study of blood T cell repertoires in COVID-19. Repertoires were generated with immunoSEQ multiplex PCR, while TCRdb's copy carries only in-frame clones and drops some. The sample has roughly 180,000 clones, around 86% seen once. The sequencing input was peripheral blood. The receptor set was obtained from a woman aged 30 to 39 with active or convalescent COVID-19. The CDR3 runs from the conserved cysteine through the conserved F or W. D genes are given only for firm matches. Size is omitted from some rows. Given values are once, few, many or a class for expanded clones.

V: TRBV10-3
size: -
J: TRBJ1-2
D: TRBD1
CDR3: CAISDWTGGNGYTF
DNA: TGTGCCATCAGTGACTGGACAGGGGGGAATGGCTACACCTTC

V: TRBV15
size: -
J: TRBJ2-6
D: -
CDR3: CATSRDGKGTGANVLTF
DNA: TGTGCCACCAGCAGAGATGGCAAGGGGACTGGGGCCAACGTCCTGACTTTC

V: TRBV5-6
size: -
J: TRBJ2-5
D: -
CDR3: CASSAVGSEETQYF
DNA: TGTGCCAGCAGCGCCGTCGGTAGCGAGGAGACCCAGTACTTC

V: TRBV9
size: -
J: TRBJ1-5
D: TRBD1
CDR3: CASSPGTGDHQPQHF
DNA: TGTGCCAGCAGCCCCGGGACAGGGGACCATCAGCCCCAGCATTTT

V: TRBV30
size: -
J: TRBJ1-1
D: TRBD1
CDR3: CAWSLGGGRTEAFF
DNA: TGTGCCTGGAGTCTCGGAGGGGGCCGGACTGAAGCTTTCTTT

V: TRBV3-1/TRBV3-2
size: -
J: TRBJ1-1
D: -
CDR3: CASSQAPTRKNTEAFF
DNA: TGTGCCAGCAGCCAAGCCCCGACACGGAAGAACACTGAAGCTTTCTTT

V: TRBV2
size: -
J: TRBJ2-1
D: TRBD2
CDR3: CASSARSGGPNEQFF
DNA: TGTGCCAGCAGTGCTCGTAGCGGGGGGCCCAATGAGCAGTTCTTC

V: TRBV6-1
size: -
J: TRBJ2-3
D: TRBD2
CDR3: CASSDPWTSGGTDTQYF
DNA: TGTGCCAGCAGTGATCCGTGGACTAGCGGGGGCACAGATACGCAGTATTTT

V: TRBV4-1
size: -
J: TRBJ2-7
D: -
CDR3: CASSQVAGSTLGEQYF
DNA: TGCGCCAGCAGCCAAGTCGCGGGGTCCACCTTGGGCGAGCAGTACTTC

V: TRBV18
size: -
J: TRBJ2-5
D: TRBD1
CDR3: CASSPETGEETQYF
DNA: TGTGCCAGCTCACCAGAAACAGGGGAAGAGACCCAGTACTTC

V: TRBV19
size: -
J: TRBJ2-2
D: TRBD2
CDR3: CASRDSGRITGELFF
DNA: TGTGCCAGTAGGGATAGCGGGAGGATCACCGGGGAGCTGTTTTTT

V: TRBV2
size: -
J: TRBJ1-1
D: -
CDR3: CASSDGGRGGDAEAFF
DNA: TGTGCCAGCAGTGACGGTGGCCGCGGAGGGGACGCTGAAGCTTTCTTT

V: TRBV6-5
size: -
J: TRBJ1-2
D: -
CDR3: CASSYEAGELNYGYTF
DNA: TGTGCCAGCAGTTACGAGGCAGGGGAGTTAAACTATGGCTACACCTTC

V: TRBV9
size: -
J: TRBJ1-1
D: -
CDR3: CASTPGQGSTEAFF
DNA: TGTGCCAGCACCCCCGGGCAGGGAAGTACTGAAGCTTTCTTT

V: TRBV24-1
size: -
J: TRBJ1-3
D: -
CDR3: CAPKDRVSFRSGNTIYF
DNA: TGTGCCCCAAAAGACAGAGTGAGTTTTCGCTCTGGAAACACCATATATTTT

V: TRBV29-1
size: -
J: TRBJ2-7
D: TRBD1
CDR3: CSVALGQGSEQYF
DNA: TGCAGCGTTGCCCTTGGACAGGGAAGCGAGCAGTACTTC

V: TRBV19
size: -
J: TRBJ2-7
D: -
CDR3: CASSGSYEQYF
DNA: TGTGCCAGTAGTGGCAGCTACGAGCAGTACTTC

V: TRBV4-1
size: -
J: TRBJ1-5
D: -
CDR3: CASSQVTGDQPQHF
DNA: TGCGCCAGCAGCCAAGTTACGGGTGACCAGCCCCAGCATTTT

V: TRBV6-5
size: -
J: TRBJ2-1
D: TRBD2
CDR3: CASSSGTSKGNEQFF
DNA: TGTGCCAGCAGTTCGGGGACTAGCAAAGGCAATGAGCAGTTCTTC

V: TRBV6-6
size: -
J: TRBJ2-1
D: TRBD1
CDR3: CASTKGQGAFEQFF
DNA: TGTGCCAGCACCAAAGGACAGGGGGCGTTTGAGCAGTTCTTC

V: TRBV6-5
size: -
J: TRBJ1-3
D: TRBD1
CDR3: CASGQTGAGNTIYF
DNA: TGTGCCAGCGGCCAGACAGGGGCGGGAAACACCATATATTTT

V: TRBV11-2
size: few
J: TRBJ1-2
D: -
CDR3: CASSSDSGAGYGYTF
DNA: TGTGCCAGCAGCTCTGACAGCGGGGCGGGCTATGGCTACACCTTC

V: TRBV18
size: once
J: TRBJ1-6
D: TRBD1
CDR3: CASSLDRGNSPLHF
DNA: TGTGCCAGCTCACTTGACAGGGGGAATTCACCCCTCCACTTT

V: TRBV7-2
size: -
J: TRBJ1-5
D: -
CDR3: CASSLTTNQPQHF
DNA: TGTGCCAGCAGCTTAACAACCAATCAGCCCCAGCATTTT

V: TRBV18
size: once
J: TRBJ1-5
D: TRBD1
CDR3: CASSPRGQGTTGNQPQHF
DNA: TGTGCCAGCTCACCACGGGGACAGGGGACTACGGGCAATCAGCCCCAGCATTTT

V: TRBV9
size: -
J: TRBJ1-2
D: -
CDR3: CASSVYPTANYGYTF
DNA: TGTGCCAGCAGCGTCTACCCGACAGCTAACTATGGCTACACCTTC

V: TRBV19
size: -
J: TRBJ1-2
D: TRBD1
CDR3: CASKDREVMTHGYTF
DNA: TGTGCCTCCAAGGACAGGGAGGTGATGACTCATGGCTACACCTTC

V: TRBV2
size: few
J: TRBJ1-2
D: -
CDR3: CASTGVPNYGYTF
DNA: TGTGCCAGCACTGGAGTCCCCAACTATGGCTACACCTTC

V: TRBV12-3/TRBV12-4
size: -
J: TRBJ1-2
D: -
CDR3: CASSFPGDYGYTF
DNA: TGTGCCAGCAGTTTCCCAGGGGACTATGGCTACACCTTC

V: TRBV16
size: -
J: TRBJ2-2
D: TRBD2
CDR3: CASSAGLAENTGELFF
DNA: TGTGCCAGCAGCGCGGGACTAGCGGAGAACACCGGGGAGCTGTTTTTT

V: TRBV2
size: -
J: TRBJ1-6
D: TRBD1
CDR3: CASTRQGALNSPLHF
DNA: TGTGCCAGCACGCGGCAGGGGGCTCTTAATTCACCCCTCCACTTT

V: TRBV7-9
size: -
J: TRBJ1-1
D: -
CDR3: CASSYKNTEAFF
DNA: TGTGCCAGCAGCTATAAGAACACTGAAGCTTTCTTT

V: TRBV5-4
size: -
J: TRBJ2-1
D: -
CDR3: CASSFSGYYYNEQFF
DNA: TGTGCCAGCAGCTTCAGCGGGTACTACTACAATGAGCAGTTCTTC

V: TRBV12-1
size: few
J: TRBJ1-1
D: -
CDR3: CASSFSWRVNTEAFF
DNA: TGTGCCAGCAGCTTTTCTTGGAGGGTGAACACTGAAGCTTTCTTT

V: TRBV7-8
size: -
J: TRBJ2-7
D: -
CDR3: CASSPMRGRVYEQYF
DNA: TGTGCCAGCAGCCCTATGAGGGGGAGGGTGTACGAGCAGTACTTC

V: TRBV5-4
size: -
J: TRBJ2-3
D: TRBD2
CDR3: CASSLMRGGSTDTQYF
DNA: TGTGCCAGCAGCTTGATGCGGGGGGGTAGCACAGATACGCAGTATTTT

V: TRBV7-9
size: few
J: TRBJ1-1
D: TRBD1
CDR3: CASSPQGAGEAFF
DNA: TGTGCCAGCAGCCCACAGGGGGCAGGGGAAGCTTTCTTT

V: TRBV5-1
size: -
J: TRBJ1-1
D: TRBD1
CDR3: CASSEGQGATEAFF
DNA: TGCGCCAGCAGCGAGGGACAGGGGGCCACTGAAGCTTTCTTT

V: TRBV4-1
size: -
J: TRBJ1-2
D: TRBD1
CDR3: CASSQGPGQLYTF
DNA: TGCGCCAGCAGCCAAGGTCCGGGACAGCTATACACCTTC

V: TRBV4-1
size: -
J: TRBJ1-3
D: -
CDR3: CASSQDSGVGNTIYF
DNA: TGCGCCAGCAGCCAAGATTCAGGGGTTGGAAACACCATATATTTT

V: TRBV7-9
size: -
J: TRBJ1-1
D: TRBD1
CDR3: CASLGDSPEAFF
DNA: TGTGCCAGCCTTGGGGACAGCCCTGAAGCTTTCTTT

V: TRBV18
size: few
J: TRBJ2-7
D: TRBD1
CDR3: CASSPQLSDRGLEQYF
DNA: TGTGCCAGCTCACCACAACTCTCCGACAGGGGGCTCGAGCAGTACTTC

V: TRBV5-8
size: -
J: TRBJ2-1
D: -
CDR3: CASSLSTLYNEQFF
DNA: TGTGCCAGCAGCTTAAGCACCCTCTACAATGAGCAGTTCTTC

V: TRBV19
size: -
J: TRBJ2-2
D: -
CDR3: CASTPAGRGTGELFF
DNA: TGTGCCAGTACTCCAGCGGGCCGGGGGACCGGGGAGCTGTTTTTT

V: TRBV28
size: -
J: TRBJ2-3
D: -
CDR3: CASLQEGGDTQYF
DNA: TGTGCCAGCCTACAAGAAGGGGGAGATACGCAGTATTTT

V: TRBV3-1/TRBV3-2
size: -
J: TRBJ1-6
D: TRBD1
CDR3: CASSRTGTGGYNSPLHF
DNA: TGTGCCAGCAGCCGCACCGGGACAGGGGGATATAATTCACCCCTCCACTTT

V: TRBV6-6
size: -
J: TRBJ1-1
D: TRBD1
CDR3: CASSYSTGPNTEAFF
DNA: TGTGCCAGCAGTTACTCGACAGGGCCAAACACTGAAGCTTTCTTT

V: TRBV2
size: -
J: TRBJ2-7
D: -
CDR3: CASSAGFEQYF
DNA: TGTGCCAGCAGCGCAGGGTTCGAGCAGTACTTC